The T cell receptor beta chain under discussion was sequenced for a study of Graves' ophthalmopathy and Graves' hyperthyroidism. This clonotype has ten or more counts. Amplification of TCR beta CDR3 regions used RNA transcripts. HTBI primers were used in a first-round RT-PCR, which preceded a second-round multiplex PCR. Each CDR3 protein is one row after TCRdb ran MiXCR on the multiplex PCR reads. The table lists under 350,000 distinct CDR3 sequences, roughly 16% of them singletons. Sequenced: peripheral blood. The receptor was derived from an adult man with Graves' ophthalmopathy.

Written as DNA, the CDR3 is TGTGCCACCAGCAGCGAAGTGGCCTACGAGCAGTACTTC. Translated: CATSSEVAYEQYF. This rearrangement joins TRBV15 to TRBJ2-7; D is unresolved. This CDR3 spans 13 amino acids. The germline gives CDR1 LNHNV, CDR2 YYDKDF (reference sequence). V was trimmed by 3 bases and J by 2 bases, leaving 8 bases between them.